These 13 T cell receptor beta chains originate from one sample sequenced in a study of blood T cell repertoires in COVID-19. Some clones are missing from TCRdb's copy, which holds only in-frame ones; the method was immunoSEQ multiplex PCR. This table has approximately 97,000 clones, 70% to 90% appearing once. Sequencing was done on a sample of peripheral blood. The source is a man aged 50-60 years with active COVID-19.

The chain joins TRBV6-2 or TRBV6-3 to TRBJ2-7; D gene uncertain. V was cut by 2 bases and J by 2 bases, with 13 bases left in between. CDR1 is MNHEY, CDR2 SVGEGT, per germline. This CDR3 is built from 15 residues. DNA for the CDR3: TGTGCCAGCAGTTACGGGCTTCGGCCCCCCTACGAGCAGTACTTC. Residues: CASSYGLRPPYEQYF.

For the CDR3, the DNA is TGTGCCAGCAGCCACCAACAGGATCGGAGTGGCTACACCTTC. Translation: CASSHQQDRSGYTF. The J gene is TRBJ1-2, the V gene TRBV11-2, with D perhaps matching TRBD1 (5 bases). Germline V CDR1 and CDR2: SGHAT, FQNNGV. V was clipped by 5 bases and J by 7 bases, with 17 bases between them. There are 14 residues in the CDR3.

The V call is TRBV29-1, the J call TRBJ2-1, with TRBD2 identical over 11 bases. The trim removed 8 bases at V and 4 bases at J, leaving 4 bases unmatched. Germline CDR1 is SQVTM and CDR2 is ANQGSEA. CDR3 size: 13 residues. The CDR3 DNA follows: TGCAGCCTTACTAGCGGGGGATACAATGAGCAGTTCTTC. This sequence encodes CSLTSGGYNEQFF.

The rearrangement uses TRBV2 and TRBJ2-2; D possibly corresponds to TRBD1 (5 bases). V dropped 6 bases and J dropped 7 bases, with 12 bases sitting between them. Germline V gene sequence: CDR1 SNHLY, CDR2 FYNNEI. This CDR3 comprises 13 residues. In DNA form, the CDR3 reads TGTGCCAGCAGGATAGGGGAAAACGGGGAGCTGTTTTTT. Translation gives CASRIGENGELFF.

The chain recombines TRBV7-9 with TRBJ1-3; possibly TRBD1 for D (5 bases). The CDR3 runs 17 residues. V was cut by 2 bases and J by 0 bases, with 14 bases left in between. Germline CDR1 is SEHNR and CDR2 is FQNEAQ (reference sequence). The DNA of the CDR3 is TGTGCCAGCAGCTTAACTTTTGACAGTATCTCTGGAAACACCATATATTTT. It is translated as CASSLTFDSISGNTIYF.

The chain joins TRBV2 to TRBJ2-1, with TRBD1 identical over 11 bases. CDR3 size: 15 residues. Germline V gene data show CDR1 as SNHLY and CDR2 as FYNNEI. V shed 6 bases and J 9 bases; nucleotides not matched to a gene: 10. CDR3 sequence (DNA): TGTGCCAGCAGCCTATCGGACAGGGGGCAGCTTGAGCAGTTCTTC. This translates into CASSLSDRGQLEQFF.

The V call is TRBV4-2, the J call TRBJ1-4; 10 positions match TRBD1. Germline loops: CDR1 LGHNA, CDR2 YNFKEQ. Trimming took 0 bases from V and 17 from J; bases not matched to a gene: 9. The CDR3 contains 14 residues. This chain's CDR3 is CASSQDSTGGLAFF. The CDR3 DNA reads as TGTGCCAGCAGCCAAGATTCGACAGGGGGCCTTGCCTTTTTT.

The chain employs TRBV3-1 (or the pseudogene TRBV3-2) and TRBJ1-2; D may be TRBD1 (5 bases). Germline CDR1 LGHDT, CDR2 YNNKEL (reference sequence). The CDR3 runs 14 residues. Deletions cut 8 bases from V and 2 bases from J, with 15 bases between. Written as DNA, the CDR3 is TGTGCCAGCGGGGCGAGATTCGCGAACTATGGCTACACCTTC. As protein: CASGARFANYGYTF.

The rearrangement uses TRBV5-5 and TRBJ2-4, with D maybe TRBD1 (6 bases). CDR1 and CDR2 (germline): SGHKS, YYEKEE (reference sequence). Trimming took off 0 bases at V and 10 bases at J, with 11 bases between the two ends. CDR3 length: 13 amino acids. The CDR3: CASSLEGTSIQYF. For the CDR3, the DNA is TGTGCCAGCAGCTTGGAGGGGACATCTATTCAGTACTTC.

In nucleotides, the CDR3 is TGTGCCAGCAGCTTGGTGCGTGGGCAGAGTGCAGAGACCCAGTACTTC. The encoded protein is CASSLVRGQSAETQYF. The chain recombines TRBV5-6 with TRBJ2-5; D is unclear. This CDR3 region has 16 residues. Trimming pared 0 bases from V and 4 bases from J, leaving 16 bases between. The V gene's germline CDR1 is SGHDT and CDR2 YYEEEE.

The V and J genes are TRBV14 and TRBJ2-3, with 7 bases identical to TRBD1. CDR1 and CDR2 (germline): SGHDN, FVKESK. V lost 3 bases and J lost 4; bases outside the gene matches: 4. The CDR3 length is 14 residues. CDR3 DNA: TGTGCCAGCAGCCAGACAGGGCCTTCAGATACGCAGTATTTT. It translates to CASSQTGPSDTQYF.

CDR3 sequence reads: CASSQDREQPQHF. Here the CDR3 DNA reads TGTGCCAGCAGCCAAGACAGGGAACAGCCCCAGCATTTT. This chain joins TRBV7-2 and TRBJ1-5, with 7 bases aligning to TRBD1. The CDR3 totals 13 residues. V was clipped by 5 bases and J by 7 bases; unmatched bases: 5. Germline CDR1 is SGHTA and CDR2 is FQGNSA. The full variable domain, rest sourced from reference TRBV7-2 and TRBJ1-5, is GAGVSQSPSNKVTEKGKDVELRCDPISGHTALYWYRQSLGQGLEFLIYFQGNSAPDKSGLPSDRFSAERTGGSVSTLTIQRTQQEDSAVYLCASSQDREQPQHFGDGTRLSIL.

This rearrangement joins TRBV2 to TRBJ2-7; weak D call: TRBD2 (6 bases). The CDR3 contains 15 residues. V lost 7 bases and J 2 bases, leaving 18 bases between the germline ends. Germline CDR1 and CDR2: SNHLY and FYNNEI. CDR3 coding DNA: TGTGCCAGCATTCGGGACGCGGGGCTGCCCTACGAGCAGTACTTC. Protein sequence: CASIRDAGLPYEQYF.